A single TCR beta chain is shown here with its context. The source of the sample is a study of blood T cell repertoires in COVID-19. The protocol was immunoSEQ multiplex PCR, while the TCRdb copy is restricted to in-frame clones and leaves out a portion. The table lists more than 200,000 clones, approximately 80% of them singletons. J gave up 2 bases and V 1 base, and 4 bases lay outside the gene matches. The CDR3 covers 16 residues. Per germline, CDR1 SGHTA and CDR2 FQGTGA. The rearrangement uses TRBV7-3 and TRBJ2-1; 8 nucleotides agree with TRBD2. The receptor's source is a woman in her 40s with active or convalescent COVID-19. The source material was peripheral blood. CDR3 DNA: TGTGCCAGCAGCTTAATCCCCGGGGGGGCCTACAATGAGCAGTTCTTC. Translated, it gives CASSLIPGGAYNEQFF.